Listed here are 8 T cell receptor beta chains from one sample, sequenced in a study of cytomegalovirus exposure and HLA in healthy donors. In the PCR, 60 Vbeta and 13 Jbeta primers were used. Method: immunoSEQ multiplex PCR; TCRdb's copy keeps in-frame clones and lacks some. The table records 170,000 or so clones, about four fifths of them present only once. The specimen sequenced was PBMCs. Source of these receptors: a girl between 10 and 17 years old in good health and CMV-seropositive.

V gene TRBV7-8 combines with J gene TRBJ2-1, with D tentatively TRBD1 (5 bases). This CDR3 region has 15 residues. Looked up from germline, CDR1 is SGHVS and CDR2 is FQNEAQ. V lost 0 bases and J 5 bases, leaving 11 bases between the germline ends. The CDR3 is CASSLAPGSDNEQFF. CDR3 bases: TGTGCCAGCAGCTTAGCCCCAGGGTCAGACAATGAGCAGTTCTTC.

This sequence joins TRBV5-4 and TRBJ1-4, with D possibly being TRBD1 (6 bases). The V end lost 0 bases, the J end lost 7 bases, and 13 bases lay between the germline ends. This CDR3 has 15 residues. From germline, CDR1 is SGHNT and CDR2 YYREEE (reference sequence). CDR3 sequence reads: CASSLDRARPEKLFF. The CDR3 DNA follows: TGTGCCAGCAGCTTGGACAGGGCTCGTCCTGAAAAACTGTTTTTT.

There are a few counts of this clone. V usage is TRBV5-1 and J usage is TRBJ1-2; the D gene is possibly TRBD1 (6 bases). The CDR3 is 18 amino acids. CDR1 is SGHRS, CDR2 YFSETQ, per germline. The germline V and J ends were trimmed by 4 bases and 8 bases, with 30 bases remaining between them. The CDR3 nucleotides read TGCGCCAGCAGCCGGGGGGTGATGGACCGGGGGCGTCCTGGCGGCTACACCTTC. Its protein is CASSRGVMDRGRPGGYTF.

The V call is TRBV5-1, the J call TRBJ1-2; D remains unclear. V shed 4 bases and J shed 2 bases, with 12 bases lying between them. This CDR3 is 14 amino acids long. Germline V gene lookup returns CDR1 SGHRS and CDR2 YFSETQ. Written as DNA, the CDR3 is TGCGCCAGCAGCGCTGCCCCGGGGAACTATGGCTACACCTTC. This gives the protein CASSAAPGNYGYTF.

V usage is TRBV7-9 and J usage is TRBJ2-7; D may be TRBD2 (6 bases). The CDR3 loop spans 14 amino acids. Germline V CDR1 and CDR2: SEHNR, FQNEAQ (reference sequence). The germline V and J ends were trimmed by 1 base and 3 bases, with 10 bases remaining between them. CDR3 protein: CASSLGGGIYEQYF. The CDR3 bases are TGTGCCAGCAGCTTAGGTGGAGGGATCTACGAGCAGTACTTC.

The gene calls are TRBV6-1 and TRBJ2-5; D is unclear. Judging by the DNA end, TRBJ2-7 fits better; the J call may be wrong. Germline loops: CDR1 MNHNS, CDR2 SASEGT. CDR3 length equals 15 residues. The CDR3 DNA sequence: TGTGCCAGCAGTGAAGACGTATCCGGGTCCAGCGAGCAGTACTTC. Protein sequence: CASSEDVSGSSEQYF.

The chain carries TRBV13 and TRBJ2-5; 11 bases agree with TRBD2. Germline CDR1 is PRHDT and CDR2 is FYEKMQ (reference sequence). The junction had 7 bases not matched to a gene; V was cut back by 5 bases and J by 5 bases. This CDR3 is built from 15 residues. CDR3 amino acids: CASSGGLAVGETQYF. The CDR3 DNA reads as TGTGCCAGCAGCGGGGGACTAGCGGTGGGGGAGACCCAGTACTTC.

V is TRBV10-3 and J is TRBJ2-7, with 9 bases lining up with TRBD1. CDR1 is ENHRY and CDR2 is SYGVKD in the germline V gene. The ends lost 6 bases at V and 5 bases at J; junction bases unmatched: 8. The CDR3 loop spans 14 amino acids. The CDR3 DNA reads TGTGCCATCAGCGCCGGGACAGGGCCCCACGAGCAGTACTTC. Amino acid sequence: CAISAGTGPHEQYF.